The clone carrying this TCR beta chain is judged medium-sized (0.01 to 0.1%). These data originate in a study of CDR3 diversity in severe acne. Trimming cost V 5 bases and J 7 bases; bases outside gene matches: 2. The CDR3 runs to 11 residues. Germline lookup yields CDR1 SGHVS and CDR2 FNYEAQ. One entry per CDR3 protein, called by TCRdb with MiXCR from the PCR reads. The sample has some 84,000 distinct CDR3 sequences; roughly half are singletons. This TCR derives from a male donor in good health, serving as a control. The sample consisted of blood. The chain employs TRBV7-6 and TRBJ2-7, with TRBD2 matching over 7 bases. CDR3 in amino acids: CASSPGGEQYF. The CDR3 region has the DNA TGTGCCAGCAGCCCCGGGGGGGAGCAGTACTTC.